Listed here are 2 T cell receptor beta chains from one sample, sequenced in a study of cytotoxic CD8 clonotypes in ibrutinib-treated CLL. Profiling relied on immunoSEQ multiplex PCR, and the TCRdb table lists in-frame clones only, not all of them. The table lists about 7,000 clones, less than 75% of them singletons. Sequences were derived from PBMCs, sampled before ibrutinib treatment. These receptor sequences come from a human donor with chronic lymphocytic leukemia.

This clone was seen a single time. The chain carries TRBV6-1 and TRBJ2-1; 14 nucleotides match TRBD2. CDR3 length: 15 residues. Germline V gene lookup returns CDR1 MNHNS and CDR2 SASEGT. V shed 5 bases and J 7 bases; nucleotides not matched to a gene: 4. CDR3 DNA sequence: TGTGCCAGCAGTCCCCGGACTAGCGGGAGGAATGAGCAGTTCTTC. Its translation is CASSPRTSGRNEQFF.

This clone has only a few counts. The rearrangement joins TRBV30 to TRBJ1-1; 8 bases are shared with TRBD1. This CDR3 contains 18 residues. V lost 1 base, J lost 0 bases, and 13 bases stayed unmatched. Germline V gene lookup returns CDR1 GTSNPN and CDR2 SVGIG (reference sequence). The CDR3, as DNA: TGTGCCTGGAGTGAATACCCGCCGACAGGGGCCCTGAACACTGAAGCTTTCTTT. Encoded protein: CAWSEYPPTGALNTEAFF.